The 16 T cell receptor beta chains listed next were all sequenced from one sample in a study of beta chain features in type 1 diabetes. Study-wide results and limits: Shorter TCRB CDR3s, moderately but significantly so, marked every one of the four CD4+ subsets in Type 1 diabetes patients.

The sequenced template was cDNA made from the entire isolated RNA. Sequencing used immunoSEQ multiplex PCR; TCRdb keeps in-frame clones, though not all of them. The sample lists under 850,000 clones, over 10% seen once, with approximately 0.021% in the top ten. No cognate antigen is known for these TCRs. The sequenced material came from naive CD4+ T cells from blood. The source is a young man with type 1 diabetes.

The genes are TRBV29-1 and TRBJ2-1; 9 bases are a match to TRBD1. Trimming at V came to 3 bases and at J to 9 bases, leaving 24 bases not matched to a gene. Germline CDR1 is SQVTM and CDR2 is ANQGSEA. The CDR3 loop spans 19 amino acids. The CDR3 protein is CSVEKGQGVPIRRKGEQFF. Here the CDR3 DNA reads TGCAGCGTTGAGAAGGGACAGGGAGTCCCAATTCGTCGTAAAGGTGAGCAGTTCTTC.

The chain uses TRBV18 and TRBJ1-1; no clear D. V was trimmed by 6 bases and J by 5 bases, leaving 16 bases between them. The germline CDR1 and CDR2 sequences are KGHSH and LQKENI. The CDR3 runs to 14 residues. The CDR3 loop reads CASSQNSWRTEAFF. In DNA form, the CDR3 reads TGTGCCAGCTCTCAAAACAGCTGGCGGACTGAAGCTTTCTTT.

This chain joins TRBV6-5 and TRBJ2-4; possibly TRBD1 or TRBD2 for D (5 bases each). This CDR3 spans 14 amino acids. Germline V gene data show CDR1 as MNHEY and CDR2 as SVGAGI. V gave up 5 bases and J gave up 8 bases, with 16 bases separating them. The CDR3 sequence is CASSEGTPWDIQYF. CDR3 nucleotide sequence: TGTGCCAGCAGTGAAGGGACCCCTTGGGACATTCAGTACTTC.

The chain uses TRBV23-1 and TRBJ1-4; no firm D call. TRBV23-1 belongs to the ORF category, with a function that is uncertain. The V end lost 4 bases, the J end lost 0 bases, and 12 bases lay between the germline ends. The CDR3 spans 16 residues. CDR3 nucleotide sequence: TGCGCCAGCAGTCTTGTACACCTTGCAACTAATGAAAAACTGTTTTTT. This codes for CASSLVHLATNEKLFF.

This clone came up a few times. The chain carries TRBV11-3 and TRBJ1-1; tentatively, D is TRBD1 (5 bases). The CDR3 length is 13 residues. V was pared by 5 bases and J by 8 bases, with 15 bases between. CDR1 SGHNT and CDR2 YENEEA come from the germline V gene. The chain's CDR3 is CASSRGTVGEAFF. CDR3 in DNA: TGTGCCAGCAGCCGCGGGACCGTGGGAGAAGCTTTCTTT.

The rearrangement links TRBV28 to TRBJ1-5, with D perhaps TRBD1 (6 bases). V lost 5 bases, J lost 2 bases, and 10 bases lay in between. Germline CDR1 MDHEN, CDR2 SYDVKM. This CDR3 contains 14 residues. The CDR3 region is CASSPGDGNQPQHF. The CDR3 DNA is TGTGCCAGCAGTCCAGGGGACGGCAATCAGCCCCAGCATTTT. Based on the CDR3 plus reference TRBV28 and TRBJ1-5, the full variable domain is DVKVTQSSRYLVKRTGEKVFLECVQDMDHENMFWYRQDPGLGLRLIYFSYDVKMKEKGDIPEGYSVSREKKERFSLILESASTNQTSMYLCASSPGDGNQPQHFGDGTRLSIL.

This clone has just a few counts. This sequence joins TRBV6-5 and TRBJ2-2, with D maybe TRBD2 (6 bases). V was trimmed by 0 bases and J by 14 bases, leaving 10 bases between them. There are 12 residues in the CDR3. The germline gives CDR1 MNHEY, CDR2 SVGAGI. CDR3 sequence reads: CASSYSVGTLFF. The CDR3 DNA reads TGTGCCAGCAGTTACTCGGTTGGGACTCTGTTTTTT.

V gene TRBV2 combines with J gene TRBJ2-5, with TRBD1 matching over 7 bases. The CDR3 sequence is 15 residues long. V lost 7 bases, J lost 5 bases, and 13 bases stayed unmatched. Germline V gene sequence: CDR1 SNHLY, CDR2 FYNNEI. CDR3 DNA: TGTGCCAGCATTGGACAGGAGTCCTCAGGGGAGACCCAGTACTTC. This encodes CASIGQESSGETQYF.

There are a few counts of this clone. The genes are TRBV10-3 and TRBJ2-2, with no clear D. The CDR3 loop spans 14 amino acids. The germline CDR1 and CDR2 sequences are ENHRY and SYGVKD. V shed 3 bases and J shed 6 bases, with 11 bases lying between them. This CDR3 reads CAISEERMAGELFF. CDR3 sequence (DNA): TGTGCCATCAGTGAAGAACGGATGGCCGGGGAGCTGTTTTTT.

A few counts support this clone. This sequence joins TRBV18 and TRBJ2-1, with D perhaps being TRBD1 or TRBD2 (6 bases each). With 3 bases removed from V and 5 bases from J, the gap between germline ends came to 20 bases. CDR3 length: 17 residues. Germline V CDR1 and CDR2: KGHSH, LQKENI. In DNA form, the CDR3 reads TGTGCCAGCTCACCTACAGGGACTGGGGTTGGAAACAATGAGCAGTTCTTC. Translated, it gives CASSPTGTGVGNNEQFF.

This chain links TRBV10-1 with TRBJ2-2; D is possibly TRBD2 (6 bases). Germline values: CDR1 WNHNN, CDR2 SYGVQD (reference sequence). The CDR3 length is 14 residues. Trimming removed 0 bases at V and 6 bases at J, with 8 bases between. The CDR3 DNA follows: TGCGCCAGCAGTGAGTCCGCGGGGCCCGGGGAGCTGTTTTTT. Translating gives CASSESAGPGELFF.

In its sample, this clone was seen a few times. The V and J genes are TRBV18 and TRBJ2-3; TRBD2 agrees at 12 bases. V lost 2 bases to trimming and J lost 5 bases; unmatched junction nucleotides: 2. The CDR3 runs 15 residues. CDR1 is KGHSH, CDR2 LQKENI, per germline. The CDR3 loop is CASSPTGLAGDTQYF. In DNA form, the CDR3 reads TGTGCCAGCTCACCAACGGGACTAGCGGGAGATACGCAGTATTTT.

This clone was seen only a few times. CDR3 coding DNA: TGTGCCAGCAGTGCCTCCGGGACTAGCGGCCAAGAGACCCAGTACTTC. Translated, it gives CASSASGTSGQETQYF. V is TRBV25-1 and J is TRBJ2-5; 11 nucleotides line up with TRBD2. This CDR3 comprises 16 residues. Germline CDR1 and CDR2: MGHDK and SYGVNS. V lost 4 bases to trimming and J lost 1 base; unmatched junction nucleotides: 5.

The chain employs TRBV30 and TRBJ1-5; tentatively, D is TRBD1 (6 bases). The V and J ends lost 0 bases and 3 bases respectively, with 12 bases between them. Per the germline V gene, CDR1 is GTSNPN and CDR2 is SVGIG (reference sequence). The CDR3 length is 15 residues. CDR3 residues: CAWSVRGGNNQPQHF. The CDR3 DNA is TGTGCCTGGAGTGTACGAGGGGGGAACAATCAGCCCCAGCATTTT.

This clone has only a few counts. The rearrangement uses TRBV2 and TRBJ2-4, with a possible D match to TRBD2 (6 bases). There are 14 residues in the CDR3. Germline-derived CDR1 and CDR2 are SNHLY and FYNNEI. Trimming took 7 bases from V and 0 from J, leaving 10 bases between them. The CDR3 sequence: CASTPGLAKNIQYF. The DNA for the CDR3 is TGTGCCAGCACTCCGGGACTAGCCAAAAACATTCAGTACTTC.

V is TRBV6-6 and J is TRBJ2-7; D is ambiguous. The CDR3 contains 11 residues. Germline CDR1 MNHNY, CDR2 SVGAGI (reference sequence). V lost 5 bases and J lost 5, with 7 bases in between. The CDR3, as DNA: TGTGCCAGCAGTGGCGTGAACGAGCAGTACTTC. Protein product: CASSGVNEQYF.